This TCR beta chain appears in the sequencing data of a study of beta chain features in type 1 diabetes. General observations from the study: VDJ junctions sequenced from type 1 diabetes patients showed fewer insertions and more deletions. HLA effects on TCRB rearrangement stayed unresolved here. Relative to healthy donors, patients appeared to have naive, central memory and Treg TCRB repertoires that were more similar.

Reverse transcription of all isolated RNA meant that expressed TCRB transcripts were sequenced. Using immunoSEQ multiplex PCR, the repertoire was profiled, and TCRdb retains in-frame clones only, with some absent. The sample shows about 230,000 clones, 9.6% of them seen only once. Remarks on this clone: The antigen is not known.

Populations obtained by sorting all exceeded 95% purity. The V gene lost 1 base and the J gene lost 0 bases, with 13 bases spanning the gap. The CDR3 extends over 17 amino acids. Germline loops: CDR1 KGHSH, CDR2 LQKENI. This TCR derives from a woman aged 18-29 years in good health. Sequenced input: naive CD4+ T cells from blood. The rearrangement joins TRBV18 to TRBJ2-1; a possible D gene is TRBD2 (7 bases). Written as DNA, the CDR3 is TGTGCCAGCTCACCACTTCCGGGGGGCGCCTCCTACAATGAGCAGTTCTTC. It codes for CASSPLPGGASYNEQFF. Full variable domain (rest looked up from reference TRBV18 and TRBJ2-1): NAGVMQNPRHLVRRRGQEARLRCSPMKGHSHVYWYRQLPEEGLKFMVYLQKENIIDESGMPKERFSAEFPKEGPSILRIQQVVRGDSAAYFCASSPLPGGASYNEQFFGPGTRLTVL.